This entry is about one T cell receptor beta chain. There are a few counts of this clone. Its cognate antigen has yet to be identified. No per-base quality is available; no much larger clone lies one base away. TCRbeta CDR3 regions were amplified from genomic DNA using the immunoSEQ Assay, a bias-controlled multiplex PCR. Regarding the original processing steps: The number of nucleated cells in each sample was estimated from the amplification of reference gene primers within the assay. Sequence reads were collapsed and filtered to measure the absolute abundance of every unique TCRbeta CDR3 rearrangement. For each sample, productive Simpson clonality was calculated as the square root of Simpson's diversity index over productive rearrangements. TCRdb re-hosts the immuneACCESS table, in-frame sequences only. Its copies lack some clones; in the studies checked, an unresolved V gene accounts for under half of them, and the cause for the rest is not known. V, J and clone size derive from that table, while D and trimming were established from the DNA sequence. Across this sample there are some 120,000 clones, with less than 85% seen only once. The ten largest account for around 0.9% of the sample.

Ends trimmed: V by 0 bases, J by 3 bases; bases unmatched to a gene: 3. From the germline V gene, CDR1 is LGHNA and CDR2 is YNFKEQ. The CDR3 starts with the cysteine, ends with the phenylalanine, and has 15 residues. The CDR3 DNA has 45 bases and is translated from base 1. The record originates from a study of blood T cell repertoires in COVID-19 (dated by TCRdb to between 2020 and 2021). About the full investigation: The collaborator samples originated in the United States, Italy and Spain and spanned the acute and convalescent phases of COVID-19. Where available, HLA class I and class II types were obtained from metadata supplied by the sample provider rather than from assay-based typing. The samples were drawn from two sources: the first 160 participants of the ongoing ImmuneRACE study, and over 1,000 subjects contributed by 6 global collaborators. The material from the prospective study consisted of cDNA or gDNA derived from T cells, B-cell-depleted T cells, or PBMCs. Nearly every sample came with metadata listing a de-identified subject ID, COVID-19 status, age in years and sex. The repertoires were released in a freely available public database intended as a resource for research on the immune response to SARS-CoV-2. The dataset comprised deeply sampled blood TCRbeta repertoires from subjects exposed to, actively infected with, or recovered from COVID-19. What the research found in general, with its limitations: Clinical and demographic metadata were provided uncurated, with the amount varying by source and participant.

Each collaborating institution followed its own protocols to collect whole blood in K2EDTA tubes. For TCRbeta analysis, collaborators shipped samples as frozen whole blood, isolated PBMCs, or DNA extracted from either of those sample types. The V gene is TRBV4-2 and the J gene is TRBJ1-2; TRBD1 matches 8 bases in the middle. This TCR was sampled from a human donor with acute or convalescent COVID-19. The donor label of this sample is uncertain. Sequenced material: peripheral blood. The CDR3 protein is CASSQDEDRDYGYTF. The nucleotide sequence is TGTGCCAGCAGCCAAGATGAGGACAGGGACTATGGCTACACCTTC.